The 32 T cell receptor beta chains below come from one sample, sequenced in a study of cytotoxic CD8 clonotypes in ibrutinib-treated CLL. The repertoire was sequenced with immunoSEQ multiplex PCR; TCRdb's copy has only in-frame clones and lacks some. The table shows 270,000 or so clones, with approximately 79% occurring only once. The material was PBMCs, obtained at disease progression, from a patient treated with ibrutinib. The receptors here all came from a human donor with chronic lymphocytic leukemia.

V gene TRBV6-5 combines with J gene TRBJ2-3; the D is unclear. There are 13 residues in the CDR3. Between the trimmed V and J ends, which lost 2 bases and 8 bases, there was a span of 11 bases. Germline loops: CDR1 MNHEY, CDR2 SVGAGI. CDR3 sequence: CASSYSWAGTQYF. DNA for the CDR3: TGTGCCAGCAGTTACAGTTGGGCTGGTACGCAGTATTTT.

This rearrangement joins TRBV5-1 to TRBJ2-5, with 10 bases aligning to TRBD2. The CDR3 has 16 amino acids. The V and J ends lost 4 bases and 5 bases, in that order; junction bases with no gene match: 11. Germline CDR1 SGHRS, CDR2 YFSETQ. The CDR3 bases are TGCGCCAGCAGCCCCGACCCCTCTAGCGGGGGTGAGACCCAGTACTTC. Protein sequence: CASSPDPSSGGETQYF.

This clone was seen ten or more times. The V and J genes are TRBV29-1 and TRBJ1-2; D gene ambiguous. The CDR3 consists of 14 residues. Germline V gene sequence: CDR1 SQVTM, CDR2 ANQGSEA. V lost 0 bases and J 5 bases, leaving 13 bases between the germline ends. The CDR3 loop is CSVEDSNTRYGYTF. CDR3 DNA sequence: TGCAGCGTTGAAGACAGTAATACTCGATATGGCTACACCTTC.

This chain links TRBV28 with TRBJ2-5, with a possible D match to TRBD2 (7 bases). This CDR3 is built from 13 residues. V shed 8 bases and J shed 5 bases, with 15 bases lying between them. Germline V gives CDR1 MDHEN, CDR2 SYDVKM. CDR3 bases: TGTGCCAGCTCTGGGGGGGCTCACGAGACCCAGTACTTC. Translating it yields CASSGGAHETQYF.

This clone was recorded a few times. The rearrangement uses TRBV4-1 and TRBJ2-2; D is possibly TRBD1 (6 bases). V lost 1 base and J lost 4, with 19 bases in between. CDR3 length equals 18 residues. The V gene's germline CDR1 is MGHRA and CDR2 YSYEKL. CDR3 nucleotides: TGCGCCAGCAGCCAAGTCGGGTTAGGGGGTGCCGGCACCGGGGAGCTGTTTTTT. Protein: CASSQVGLGGAGTGELFF.

This clone was counted only a few times. The chain employs TRBV7-9 and TRBJ2-1, with D hard to call. The CDR3 contains 14 residues. Germline-derived CDR1 and CDR2 are SEHNR and FQNEAQ (reference sequence). The ends were cut back, 3 bases at V and 5 bases at J, with 11 bases in the middle. CDR3 DNA: TGTGCCAGCAGCTTCATCTCCCAAAACAATGAGCAGTTCTTC. This sequence encodes CASSFISQNNEQFF.

J is TRBJ2-1 and V is TRBV6-6, with D possibly matching TRBD1 (5 bases). Trimming shortened V by 1 base and J by 6 bases, and 13 bases separated the two germline ends. There are 15 residues in the CDR3. Germline-derived CDR1 and CDR2 are MNHNY and SVGAGI (reference sequence). CDR3 protein: CASSYYRSAGNEQFF. The CDR3 nucleotides are TGTGCCAGCAGTTACTACAGGTCCGCTGGCAATGAGCAGTTCTTC.

The chain has TRBV19 and TRBJ2-2; 8 bases map to TRBD2. V trimming: 7 bases; J trimming: 0 bases; junction bases outside the gene matches: 10. The CDR3 totals 17 residues. The germline gives CDR1 LNHDA, CDR2 SQIVND (reference sequence). The CDR3 sequence is CASTATGSGTNTGELFF. The CDR3 DNA follows: TGTGCCAGTACCGCGACAGGTAGCGGGACGAACACCGGGGAGCTGTTTTTT. The full variable domain, with the rest looked up from reference TRBV19 and TRBJ2-2, is DGGITQSPKYLFRKEGQNVTLSCEQNLNHDAMYWYRQDPGQGLRLIYYSQIVNDFQKGDIAEGYSVSREKKESFPLTVTSAQKNPTAFYLCASTATGSGTNTGELFFGEGSRLTVL.

CDR3 amino acids: CASSSRDPYEQYF. The CDR3 DNA follows: TGCGCCAGCAGCAGCAGGGACCCCTACGAGCAGTACTTC. V usage is TRBV5-1 and J usage is TRBJ2-7; D could derive from TRBD1 or TRBD2 (5 bases each). CDR3 length equals 13 residues. V was clipped by 4 bases and J by 2 bases, with 10 bases between them. Germline V lookup: CDR1 SGHRS, CDR2 YFSETQ.

The chain carries TRBV19 and TRBJ2-5; no clear D gene. V was pared by 5 bases and J by 1 base, with 11 bases between. This CDR3 spans 14 amino acids. Germline CDR1 reads LNHDA; CDR2 reads SQIVND (reference sequence). The chain's CDR3 is CASSPLDFQETQYF. Written as DNA, the CDR3 is TGTGCCAGTAGTCCGCTAGACTTCCAAGAGACCCAGTACTTC.

CDR3 amino acids: CSVEGPGAWETQYF. In nucleotides, the CDR3 is TGCAGCGTTGAAGGTCCGGGGGCCTGGGAGACCCAGTACTTC. The gene calls are TRBV29-1 and TRBJ2-5; D is possibly TRBD1 or TRBD2 (6 bases each). Germline V gene data show CDR1 as SQVTM and CDR2 as ANQGSEA. The V gene lost 1 base and the J gene lost 5 bases, with 14 bases spanning the gap. The CDR3 is made up of 14 amino acids.

The chain's CDR3 is CASSLGGDYGYTF. In DNA, the CDR3 is TGCGCCAGCAGCTTGGGGGGTGACTATGGCTACACCTTC. This sequence joins TRBV5-1 and TRBJ1-2; D gene ambiguous. Germline V lookup: CDR1 SGHRS, CDR2 YFSETQ. Trimming left V 0 bases short and J 3 bases short, with 6 bases between. This CDR3 is built from 13 residues. The entire variable domain, with the rest obtained from reference TRBV5-1 and TRBJ1-2, is as follows: KAGVTQTPRYLIKTRGQQVTLSCSPISGHRSVSWYQQTPGQGLQFLFEYFSETQRNKGNFPGRFSGRQFSNSRSEMNVSTLELGDSALYLCASSLGGDYGYTFGSGTRLTVV.

This clone appeared once. V usage is TRBV5-4 and J usage is TRBJ1-1, with D perhaps matching TRBD1 (5 bases). The CDR3 contains 13 residues. Per germline, CDR1 SGHNT and CDR2 YYREEE (reference sequence). The ends were cut back, 2 bases at V and 4 bases at J, with 9 bases in the middle. This CDR3 is CASSFMGGTEAFF. The CDR3 DNA sequence: TGTGCCAGCAGCTTCATGGGGGGCACTGAAGCTTTCTTT.

The CDR3 protein is CASDRGYGYTF. The CDR3 nucleotides read TGTGCCAGCGACAGGGGTTATGGCTACACCTTC. This rearrangement joins TRBV2 to TRBJ1-2; 8 nucleotides line up with TRBD1. In germline, CDR1 is SNHLY, CDR2 FYNNEI. This CDR3 comprises 11 residues. The junction had 1 base not matched to a gene; V was cut back by 8 bases and J by 5 bases. Full variable domain (outside the CDR3, taken from reference TRBV2 and TRBJ1-2): EPEVTQTPSHQVTQMGQEVILRCVPISNHLYFYWYRQILGQKVEFLVSFYNNEISEKSEIFDDQFSVERPDGSNFTLKIRSTKLEDSAMYFCASDRGYGYTFGSGTRLTVV.

V gene TRBV28 combines with J gene TRBJ2-5; 9 bases map to TRBD2. The CDR3 totals 15 residues. Per germline, CDR1 MDHEN and CDR2 SYDVKM. V was clipped by 5 bases and J by 4 bases; unmatched bases: 8. CDR3 amino acids: CASSRLAGLGETQYF. As DNA, the CDR3 is TGTGCCAGCAGTCGCCTAGCGGGATTAGGAGAGACCCAGTACTTC.

The chain couples TRBV19 to TRBJ2-7; D might be TRBD2 (7 bases). The germline V and J ends were trimmed by 10 bases and 7 bases, with 26 bases remaining between them. Germline CDR1 is LNHDA and CDR2 is SQIVND (reference sequence). This CDR3 has 15 amino acids. CDR3 sequence: CATAGRQGRTREQYF. CDR3 DNA sequence: TGTGCCACCGCCGGCCGGCAGGGGAGGACTAGGGAGCAGTACTTC.

V usage is TRBV5-1 and J usage is TRBJ2-7; TRBD2 agrees at 10 bases. Per germline, CDR1 SGHRS and CDR2 YFSETQ. The V and J ends lost 5 bases and 1 base, in that order; junction bases with no gene match: 6. This CDR3 region has 15 residues. The CDR3 sequence: CASRSGLAVSYEQYF. The CDR3 DNA reads as TGCGCCAGCAGGAGCGGACTAGCGGTTTCCTACGAGCAGTACTTC.

This clone is a singleton in its sample. The J gene is TRBJ1-1, the V gene TRBV6-5; TRBD1 matches at 8 bases. Unmatched junction bases numbered 7, after V lost 3 bases and J lost 4 bases. Per germline, CDR1 MNHEY and CDR2 SVGAGI. This CDR3 region has 15 residues. DNA of the CDR3: TGTGCCAGCAGTTATAGGTACCAGGGGGCCACTGAAGCTTTCTTT. Its protein product is CASSYRYQGATEAFF.

V gene TRBV30 combines with J gene TRBJ1-1; D remains unclear. V was shortened by 4 bases and J by 10 bases, with 7 bases between the two germline ends. The CDR3 has 9 amino acids. CDR1 and CDR2 (germline): GTSNPN, SVGIG (reference sequence). In DNA, the CDR3 is TGTGCCTGGACGGGTCGAGCTTTCTTT. This codes for CAWTGRAFF.

This clone has only a few counts. For the CDR3, the DNA is TGCGCCAGCAGCTTGGCCCGACAGTATGGCTACACCTTC. This sequence encodes CASSLARQYGYTF. The chain uses TRBV5-1 and TRBJ1-2; maybe TRBD1 (5 bases). This CDR3 has 13 amino acids. Germline CDR1 is SGHRS and CDR2 is YFSETQ. Trimming stripped 0 bases from V and 5 bases from J, with 8 bases between. Combining the CDR3 with reference TRBV5-1 and TRBJ1-2 gives the whole variable domain KAGVTQTPRYLIKTRGQQVTLSCSPISGHRSVSWYQQTPGQGLQFLFEYFSETQRNKGNFPGRFSGRQFSNSRSEMNVSTLELGDSALYLCASSLARQYGYTFGSGTRLTVV.

This chain joins TRBV6-1 and TRBJ1-5; 7 nucleotides align to TRBD1. The germline V gene has CDR1 MNHNS and CDR2 SASEGT. V lost 10 bases to trimming and J lost 5 bases; unmatched junction nucleotides: 8. The CDR3 length is 13 residues. CDR3 bases: TGTGCCACTGACAGGGAGAAGGATCAGCCCCAGCATTTT. This translates into CATDREKDQPQHF.

The chain couples TRBV11-2 to TRBJ2-3; 8 bases are a match to TRBD2. This CDR3 is 16 amino acids long. The germline V gene encodes CDR1 SGHAT and CDR2 FQNNGV. Trimming cost V 5 bases and J 0 bases; bases outside gene matches: 7. The DNA for the CDR3 is TGTGCCAGCAGCCTAGCGGGCGGGGGTAGCACAGATACGCAGTATTTT. Its protein product is CASSLAGGGSTDTQYF.

To note about this clone: This sample also contains other DNA sequences that code for the same CDR3. The rearrangement joins TRBV6-5 to TRBJ2-7; D might be TRBD2 (5 bases). Per the germline V gene, CDR1 is MNHEY and CDR2 is SVGAGI. The length of the CDR3 is 14 residues. Trimming stripped 0 bases from V and 1 base from J, with 7 bases between. The CDR3 DNA reads as TGTGCCAGCAGTTACTCGTCGGGATCCTACGAGCAGTACTTC. Residues: CASSYSSGSYEQYF.

This clone occurred a few times. The chain employs TRBV27 and TRBJ1-5; D is undetermined. Germline CDR1 is MNHEY and CDR2 is SMNVEV (reference sequence). The V end lost 0 bases, the J end lost 2 bases, and 8 bases lay between the germline ends. The CDR3 length is 15 residues. CDR3: CASSLSVSRNQPQHF. The CDR3 bases are TGTGCCAGCAGTTTATCGGTCAGCCGCAATCAGCCCCAGCATTTT.

This rearrangement joins TRBV15 to TRBJ2-5, with D perhaps TRBD2 (6 bases). V lost 1 base, J lost 7 bases, and 16 bases lay in between. This CDR3 is 15 amino acids long. Germline V gene data show CDR1 as LNHNV and CDR2 as YYDKDF (reference sequence). In DNA, the CDR3 is TGTGCCACCAGCAGAGGTGGGACCCCCGGGGGGACCCAGTACTTC. Its protein is CATSRGGTPGGTQYF.

The chain combines TRBV7-2 with TRBJ1-5; D gene unclear. The CDR3 spans 14 residues. In germline, CDR1 is SGHTA, CDR2 FQGNSA. V lost 7 bases and J 6 bases, leaving 16 bases between the germline ends. CDR3 nucleotide sequence: TGTGCCAGCACCAATCAAGCGGGTATTCAGCCCCAGCATTTT. This translates into CASTNQAGIQPQHF. The whole variable domain, remainder taken from reference TRBV7-2 and TRBJ1-5, is GAGVSQSPSNKVTEKGKDVELRCDPISGHTALYWYRQSLGQGLEFLIYFQGNSAPDKSGLPSDRFSAERTGGSVSTLTIQRTQQEDSAVYLCASTNQAGIQPQHFGDGTRLSIL.

The chain has TRBV9 and TRBJ2-7; the D gene is possibly TRBD1 (6 bases). CDR1 is SGDLS, CDR2 YYNGEE, per germline. Trimming took off 5 bases at V and 1 base at J, with 13 bases between the two ends. This CDR3 spans 14 amino acids. The CDR3 nucleotides read TGTGCCAGCAGTGCCCCAGGGGTATCCTACGAGCAGTACTTC. Its translation is CASSAPGVSYEQYF.

With respect to this clone: Different DNA sequences within this sample yield the same CDR3. This rearrangement joins TRBV7-2 to TRBJ1-1, with a tentative D call TRBD1 (6 bases). Trimming took off 2 bases at V and 4 bases at J, with 8 bases between the two ends. This CDR3 has 13 amino acids. Germline V lookup: CDR1 SGHTA, CDR2 FQGNSA. CDR3 DNA sequence: TGTGCCAGCAGCTTACGCAGGGGCACTGAAGCTTTCTTT. Translation gives CASSLRRGTEAFF.

The V gene is TRBV5-4, the J gene TRBJ2-7, with 7 bases that match TRBD1. The CDR3 contains 15 residues. Germline V gene lookup returns CDR1 SGHNT and CDR2 YYREEE (reference sequence). V dropped 4 bases and J dropped 5; count of bases not matched to a gene: 12. The DNA for the CDR3 is TGTGCCAGCAGCGCCCAAACAGGGGTTCGGGACGAGCAGTACTTC. It specifies CASSAQTGVRDEQYF.

The V call is TRBV29-1, the J call TRBJ2-7, with D possibly TRBD1 on 6 matching bases. The V and J ends lost 4 bases and 2 bases respectively, with 12 bases between them. The CDR3 runs to 13 residues. Germline values: CDR1 SQVTM, CDR2 ANQGSEA. The CDR3 DNA sequence: TGCAGCGTTGGGTGGCAGGGGCCCTACGAGCAGTACTTC. Encoded protein: CSVGWQGPYEQYF.

This clone came up a few times. The CDR3 DNA reads TGTGCCAGCAGTGAACTCGGGACAGGGTATCCCTATGGCTACACCTTC. It specifies CASSELGTGYPYGYTF. The chain carries TRBV6-1 and TRBJ1-2, with 9 bases that match TRBD1. The CDR3 loop spans 16 amino acids. Germline values: CDR1 MNHNS, CDR2 SASEGT. V trimming: 2 bases; J trimming: 4 bases; junction bases outside the gene matches: 8.

The gene calls are TRBV7-9 and TRBJ2-7, with unresolved D. Germline values: CDR1 SEHNR, CDR2 FQNEAQ (reference sequence). The CDR3 has 11 residues. The V and J ends lost 5 bases and 2 bases respectively, with 4 bases between them. CDR3 sequence reads: CASSVTYEQYF. The CDR3 DNA sequence: TGTGCCAGCAGCGTGACCTACGAGCAGTACTTC.